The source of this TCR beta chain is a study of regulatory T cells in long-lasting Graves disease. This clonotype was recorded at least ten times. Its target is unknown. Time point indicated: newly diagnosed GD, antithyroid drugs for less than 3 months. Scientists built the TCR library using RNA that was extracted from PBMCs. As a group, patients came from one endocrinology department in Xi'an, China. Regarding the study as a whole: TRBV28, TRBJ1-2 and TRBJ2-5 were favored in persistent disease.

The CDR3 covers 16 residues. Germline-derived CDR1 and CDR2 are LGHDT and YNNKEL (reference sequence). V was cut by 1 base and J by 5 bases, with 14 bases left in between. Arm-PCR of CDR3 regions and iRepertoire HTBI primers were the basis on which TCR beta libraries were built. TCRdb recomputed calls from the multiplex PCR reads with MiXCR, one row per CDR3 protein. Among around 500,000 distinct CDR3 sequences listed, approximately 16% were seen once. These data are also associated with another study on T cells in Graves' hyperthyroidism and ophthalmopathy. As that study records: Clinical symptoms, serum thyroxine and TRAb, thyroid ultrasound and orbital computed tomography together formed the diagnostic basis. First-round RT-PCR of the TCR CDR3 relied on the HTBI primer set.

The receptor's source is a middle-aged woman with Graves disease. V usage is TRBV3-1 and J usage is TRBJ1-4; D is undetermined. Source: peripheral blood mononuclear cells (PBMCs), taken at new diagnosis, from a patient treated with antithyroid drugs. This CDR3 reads CASSQVVKGGNEKLFF. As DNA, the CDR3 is TGTGCCAGCAGCCAAGTAGTAAAGGGAGGGAATGAAAAACTGTTTTTT. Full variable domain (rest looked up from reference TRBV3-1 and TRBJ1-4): DTAVSQTPKYLVTQMGNDKSIKCEQNLGHDTMYWYKQDSKKFLKIMFSYNNKELIINETVPNRFSPKSPDKAHLNLHINSLELGDSAVYFCASSQVVKGGNEKLFFGSGTQLSVL.